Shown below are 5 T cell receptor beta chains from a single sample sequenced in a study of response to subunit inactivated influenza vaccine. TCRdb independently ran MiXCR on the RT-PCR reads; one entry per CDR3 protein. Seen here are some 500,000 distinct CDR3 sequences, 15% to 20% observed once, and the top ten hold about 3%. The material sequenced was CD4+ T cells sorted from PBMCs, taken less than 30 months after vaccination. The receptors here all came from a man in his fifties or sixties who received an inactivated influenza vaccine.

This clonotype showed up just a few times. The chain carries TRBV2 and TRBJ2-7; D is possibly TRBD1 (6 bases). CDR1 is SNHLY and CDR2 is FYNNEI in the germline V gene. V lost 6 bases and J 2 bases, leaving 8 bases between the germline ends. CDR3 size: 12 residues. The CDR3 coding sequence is TGTGCCAGCAGAGGGACACCCTACGAGCAGTACTTC. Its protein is CASRGTPYEQYF.

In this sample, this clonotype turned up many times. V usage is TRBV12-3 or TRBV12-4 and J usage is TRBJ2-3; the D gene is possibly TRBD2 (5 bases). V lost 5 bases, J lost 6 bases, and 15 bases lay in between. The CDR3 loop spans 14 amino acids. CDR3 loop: CASSPGRKRDTQYF. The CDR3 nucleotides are TGTGCCAGCAGTCCGGGTCGGAAGCGGGATACGCAGTATTTT.

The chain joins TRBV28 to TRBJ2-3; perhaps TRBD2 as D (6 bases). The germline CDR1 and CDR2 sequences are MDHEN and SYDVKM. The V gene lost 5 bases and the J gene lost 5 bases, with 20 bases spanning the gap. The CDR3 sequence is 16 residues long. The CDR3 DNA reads TGTGCCAGCAGTATCTGGGGGAGCCCGCGGGGAGATACGCAGTATTTT. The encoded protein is CASSIWGSPRGDTQYF.

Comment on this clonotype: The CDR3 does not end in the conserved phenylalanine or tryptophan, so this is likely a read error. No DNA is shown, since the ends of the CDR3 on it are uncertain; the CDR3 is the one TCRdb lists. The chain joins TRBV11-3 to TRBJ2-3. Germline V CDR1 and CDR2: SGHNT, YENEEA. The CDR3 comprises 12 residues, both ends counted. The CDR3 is CASSLLIGLPAI.

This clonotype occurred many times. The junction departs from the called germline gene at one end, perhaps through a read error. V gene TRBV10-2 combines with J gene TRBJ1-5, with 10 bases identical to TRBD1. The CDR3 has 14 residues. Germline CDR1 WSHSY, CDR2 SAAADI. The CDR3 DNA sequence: TGTGCCAGCAGCGGGACAGGGGGCAATCAGCCCCAGCATTTT. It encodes CASSGTGGNQPQHF.